Listed below are T cell receptor beta chains from one sample, sequenced in a study of regulatory T cells in long-lasting Graves disease. A single record per CDR3 protein comes from TCRdb applying MiXCR to the multiplex PCR reads. Of some 600,000 distinct CDR3 sequences in the sample, 16% are singletons; the top ten hold 9.5% to 15%. A further study also used this sample, focusing on T cells in Graves' hyperthyroidism and ophthalmopathy.

This specimen consisted of peripheral blood mononuclear cells (PBMCs), obtained at new diagnosis, from a patient treated with antithyroid drugs. The receptors originated from a man between 18 and 35 years old with Graves disease. The CDR3 runs from the conserved cysteine through the conserved F or W. The order of the fields is J gene, V gene, D gene, clone size, CDR3 length, CDR3 protein, CDR3 DNA. A D gene is named only where the DNA matches it firmly. Clone size is shown for a subset of rows, as once, few, many or a class of expanded clone.

J gene: TRBJ2-7
V gene: TRBV28
D gene: TRBD1
clone size: few
CDR3 length: 15
CDR3 protein: CASSRAGTATYEQYF
CDR3 DNA: TGTGCCAGTTCACGAGCCGGGACAGCTACCTACGAGCAGTACTTC

J gene: TRBJ1-2
V gene: TRBV28
D gene: TRBD1
clone size: few
CDR3 length: 14
CDR3 protein: CASSFQGGFAGYTF
CDR3 DNA: TGTGCCAGCAGTTTCCAGGGGGGATTCGCGGGCTACACCTTC

J gene: TRBJ1-4
V gene: TRBV4-1
D gene: .
clone size: few
CDR3 length: 16
CDR3 protein: CASSPRASATNEKLFF
CDR3 DNA: TGCGCCAGCAGCCCTCGGGCTTCAGCAACTAATGAAAAACTGTTTTTT

J gene: TRBJ2-1
V gene: TRBV5-8
D gene: TRBD2
clone size: .
CDR3 length: 16
CDR3 protein: CASSLAGTSGTNEQLF
CDR3 DNA: TGTGCCAGCAGCTTGGCTGGGACTAGCGGGACTAATGAGCAGCTCTTC

J gene: TRBJ2-1
V gene: TRBV7-2
D gene: TRBD2
clone size: .
CDR3 length: 18
CDR3 protein: CASSLVVLAGPPGGEQFF
CDR3 DNA: TGTGCCAGCAGCTTAGTTGTACTAGCGGGACCCCCAGGTGGTGAGCAGTTCTTC

J gene: TRBJ1-2
V gene: TRBV2
D gene: .
clone size: .
CDR3 length: 14
CDR3 protein: CASRTRGVGYGYTF
CDR3 DNA: TGTGCCAGCAGGACCCGGGGGGTTGGCTATGGCTACACCTTC

J gene: TRBJ2-3
V gene: TRBV20-1
D gene: .
clone size: many
CDR3 length: 13
CDR3 protein: CSAFTRLTDTQYF
CDR3 DNA: TGCAGTGCGTTCACTAGATTGACAGATACGCAGTATTTT

J gene: TRBJ2-1
V gene: TRBV30
D gene: TRBD2
clone size: many
CDR3 length: 11
CDR3 protein: CAWGTSGKQFF
CDR3 DNA: TGTGCCTGGGGGACTAGCGGGAAGCAGTTCTTC

J gene: TRBJ1-1
V gene: TRBV6-5
D gene: .
clone size: .
CDR3 length: 14
CDR3 protein: CASSLQSGDTEAFF
CDR3 DNA: TGTGCCAGCAGTTTACAGAGCGGGGACACTGAAGCTTTCTTT

J gene: TRBJ1-5
V gene: TRBV5-5
D gene: .
clone size: .
CDR3 length: 14
CDR3 protein: CASSLANSNQPQHF
CDR3 DNA: TGTGCCAGCAGCTTGGCAAACAGCAATCAGCCCCAGCATTTT

J gene: TRBJ2-1
V gene: TRBV7-2
D gene: TRBD1
clone size: .
CDR3 length: 16
CDR3 protein: CASSLMPRGMRNEQFF
CDR3 DNA: TGTGCCAGCAGCTTAATGCCCAGGGGGATGAGGAATGAGCAGTTCTTC

J gene: TRBJ1-2
V gene: TRBV6-1
D gene: .
clone size: many
CDR3 length: 13
CDR3 protein: CASSPPGGYGYTF
CDR3 DNA: TGTGCCAGCAGTCCCCCGGGGGGCTATGGCTACACCTTC

J gene: TRBJ2-2
V gene: TRBV7-9
D gene: .
clone size: .
CDR3 length: 14
CDR3 protein: CASRWTANTGELFF
CDR3 DNA: TGTGCCAGCAGGTGGACCGCGAACACCGGGGAGCTGTTTTTT

J gene: TRBJ2-3
V gene: TRBV11-2
D gene: .
clone size: .
CDR3 length: 13
CDR3 protein: CASSDYPGDTQYF
CDR3 DNA: TGTGCCAGCAGTGACTACCCGGGGGATACGCAGTATTTT

J gene: TRBJ1-1
V gene: TRBV3-1
D gene: TRBD1
clone size: many
CDR3 length: 15
CDR3 protein: CASSQVTGGFTEAFF
CDR3 DNA: TGTGCCAGCAGCCAAGTTACAGGGGGGTTCACTGAAGCTTTCTTT

J gene: TRBJ1-2
V gene: TRBV5-1
D gene: .
clone size: .
CDR3 length: 17
CDR3 protein: CASSLSRGAPNLYGYTF
CDR3 DNA: TGCGCCAGCAGCTTGTCCAGGGGCGCCCCTAACCTCTATGGCTACACCTTC

J gene: TRBJ1-2
V gene: TRBV5-4
D gene: TRBD1
clone size: .
CDR3 length: 14
CDR3 protein: CASSSGTGAGGHTF
CDR3 DNA: TGTGCCAGCAGCTCCGGGACAGGGGCTGGGGGCCACACCTTC

J gene: TRBJ2-7
V gene: TRBV20-1
D gene: .
clone size: many
CDR3 length: 13
CDR3 protein: CSVRRGATYEQYF
CDR3 DNA: TGCAGTGTCCGCCGGGGTGCCACCTACGAGCAGTACTTC

J gene: TRBJ1-5
V gene: TRBV4-1
D gene: .
clone size: .
CDR3 length: 15
CDR3 protein: CASSQEGEGNQPQHF
CDR3 DNA: TGCGCCAGCAGCCAAGAGGGGGAAGGCAATCAGCCCCAGCATTTT

J gene: TRBJ1-2
V gene: TRBV7-2
D gene: .
clone size: few
CDR3 length: 16
CDR3 protein: CASSLSSGFYNYGYTF
CDR3 DNA: TGTGCCAGCAGCTTAAGTTCTGGATTCTATAACTATGGCTACACCTTC

J gene: TRBJ2-7
V gene: TRBV27
D gene: TRBD2
clone size: many
CDR3 length: 13
CDR3 protein: CASRTAGSSEQYF
CDR3 DNA: TGTGCCAGCAGAACAGCGGGATCCTCCGAGCAGTACTTC

J gene: TRBJ2-3
V gene: TRBV7-9
D gene: .
clone size: .
CDR3 length: 14
CDR3 protein: CASSVSRSTDTQYF
CDR3 DNA: TGTGCCAGCAGCGTTTCGAGGAGCACAGATACGCAGTATTTT

J gene: TRBJ1-1
V gene: TRBV2
D gene: .
clone size: many
CDR3 length: 14
CDR3 protein: CASSGEGVGTEAFF
CDR3 DNA: TGTGCCAGCAGTGGTGAAGGGGTTGGCACTGAAGCTTTCTTT

J gene: TRBJ1-5
V gene: TRBV7-8
D gene: .
clone size: .
CDR3 length: 15
CDR3 protein: CASTIMAGPNQPQHF
CDR3 DNA: TGTGCCAGCACGATAATGGCAGGGCCCAATCAGCCCCAGCATTTT

J gene: TRBJ2-3
V gene: TRBV9
D gene: .
clone size: .
CDR3 length: 16
CDR3 protein: CASSVVGRGPTDTQYF
CDR3 DNA: TGTGCCAGCAGCGTAGTCGGGCGGGGCCCCACAGATACGCAGTATTTT

J gene: TRBJ2-7
V gene: TRBV19
D gene: .
clone size: .
CDR3 length: 13
CDR3 protein: CASSIGQSYEQYF
CDR3 DNA: TGTGCCAGTAGTATCGGACAATCCTACGAGCAGTACTTC

J gene: TRBJ2-7
V gene: TRBV6-5
D gene: .
clone size: .
CDR3 length: 14
CDR3 protein: CASSLGGATYEQYF
CDR3 DNA: TGTGCCAGCAGTTTGGGGGGGGCCACCTACGAGCAGTACTTC

J gene: TRBJ2-1
V gene: TRBV3-1
D gene: .
clone size: many
CDR3 length: 14
CDR3 protein: CASSHMGGHNEQFF
CDR3 DNA: TGTGCCAGCAGCCATATGGGGGGGCACAATGAGCAGTTCTTC

J gene: TRBJ2-5
V gene: TRBV11-2
D gene: .
clone size: many
CDR3 length: 14
CDR3 protein: CASSPWDGEETQYF
CDR3 DNA: TGTGCCAGCAGCCCCTGGGACGGAGAAGAGACCCAGTACTTC